Listed below are T cell receptor beta chains from one sample, sequenced in a study of cytomegalovirus exposure and HLA in healthy donors. Here immunoSEQ multiplex PCR was the method, and the copy in TCRdb shows in-frame clones only, minus some. The sample yields tens of thousands of clones, around 97% seen once. Sequenced material: PBMCs. These receptors came from a woman aged 18-35 years in good health and CMV-seropositive. Each CDR3 is given with its conserved first and last residue. A D gene is named only where the DNA matches it firmly. Clone sizes are given selectively: once, few, many, or a class where the clone is expanded.

TRBJ2-3 NA TRBD2 TRBV25-1 TGTGCCAGCCGTACTAGCGGATTCACAGATACGCAGTATTTT CASRTSGFTDTQYF
TRBJ1-1 NA NA TRBV29-1 TGCAGCGTTCAGGGAATGGCCACTGAAGCTTTCTTT CSVQGMATEAFF
TRBJ1-1 NA TRBD1 TRBV19 TGTGCCAGTAGGAGGGACAGGGTGAACACTGAAGCTTTCTTT CASRRDRVNTEAFF
TRBJ2-1 NA NA TRBV5-6 TGTGCCAGCAGCCCTGGACAGCTCTCCTACAATGAGCAGTTCTTC CASSPGQLSYNEQFF
TRBJ1-2 NA TRBD1 TRBV28 TGTGCCAGCAGTAGGATCAGGGGGGCTAACTATGGCTACACCTTC CASSRIRGANYGYTF
TRBJ1-2 NA NA TRBV19 TGTGCCAGTAGTATGGGCAGGACTAACTATGGCTACACCTTC CASSMGRTNYGYTF
TRBJ2-7 NA TRBD2 TRBV27 TGTGCCAGCAGTCATGGACTAGCGGGAGGCGAGCAGTACTTC CASSHGLAGGEQYF
TRBJ2-1 NA TRBD2 TRBV7-3 TGTGCCAGCAGCCGGGGACTAGCGGGAGGAAAATTCTTC CASSRGLAGGKFF
TRBJ1-5 NA TRBD1 TRBV25-1 TGTGCCAGCAGTGGGGGGACAGGGGCGACGAACAATCAGCCCCAGCATTTT CASSGGTGATNNQPQHF
TRBJ2-1 NA NA TRBV29-1 TGCAGCGTCACCGGGGACAATGAGCAGTTCTTC CSVTGDNEQFF
TRBJ1-3 once NA TRBV9 TGTGCCAGCAGCTTCGGGGTTGGATACTCTGGAAACACCATATATTTT CASSFGVGYSGNTIYF
TRBJ1-1 NA TRBD1 TRBV28 TGTGCCAGCAGTACGCCGCCGGGACAGGGAAGCACTGAAGCTTTCTTT CASSTPPGQGSTEAFF
TRBJ2-7 NA TRBD1 TRBV7-9 TGTGCCAGCAGCGGACGGGACAGCACCTCCTACGAGCAGTACTTC CASSGRDSTSYEQYF
TRBJ2-1 NA TRBD1 TRBV6-5 TGTGCCAGCAGTTACGCCAGGGGGAATGAGCAGTTCTTC CASSYARGNEQFF
TRBJ2-7 NA TRBD1 TRBV5-4 TGTGCCAGCAGACTCGACAGGGAATCCTTCTACGAGCAGTACTTC CASRLDRESFYEQYF
TRBJ2-6 NA TRBD1 TRBV7-3 TGTGCCAGCAGCTTCGGGACAGGGCTTTCTGGGGCCAACGTCCTGACTTTC CASSFGTGLSGANVLTF
TRBJ2-7 once NA TRBV7-6 TGTGCCAGCAGCTTAGAAGGGACATACGACTCGAACGAGCAGTACTTC CASSLEGTYDSNEQYF
TRBJ2-1 NA TRBD2 TRBV29-1 TGCAGCGGTATAGCGGGGGACTCCTACAATGAGCAGTTCTTC CSGIAGDSYNEQFF
TRBJ2-1 NA TRBD2 TRBV11-2 TGTGCCAGCAAGCTCGGGACTAGCGGGAGGGGCCCCACAAATGAGCAGTTCTTC CASKLGTSGRGPTNEQFF
TRBJ1-1 NA NA TRBV2 TGTGCCAGCAGTGAAACCAGTCGGGACACTGAAGCTTTCTTT CASSETSRDTEAFF
TRBJ2-6 NA TRBD1 TRBV19 TGTGCCAGTAGCTCCGGGACAGGGACGTCTGGGGCCAACGTCCTGACTTTC CASSSGTGTSGANVLTF
TRBJ2-2 NA NA TRBV6-1 TGTGCCAGCAGTGAAATACAAAACACCGGGGAGCTGTTTTTT CASSEIQNTGELFF
TRBJ2-2 once NA TRBV6-4 TGTGCCAGCAGTGACTCTAGCGACACCGGGGAGCTGTTTTTT CASSDSSDTGELFF
TRBJ1-2 NA NA TRBV10-3 TGTGCCATCAGTTCATACCGGGATGGCTACACCTTC CAISSYRDGYTF
TRBJ2-1 NA TRBD2 TRBV18 TGTGCCAGCTCACCACCTAGCGGGAGCTACAATGAGCAGTTCTTC CASSPPSGSYNEQFF
TRBJ2-7 NA TRBD2 TRBV2 TGTGCCTCCATGGGGGCTAGCGGGAGTGGGGAGCAGTACTTC CASMGASGSGEQYF
TRBJ2-5 NA TRBD2 TRBV7-9 TGTGCCAGCAGCTTAGCGGTAGCGGGAGGCCCTGGACAAGAGACCCAGTACTTC CASSLAVAGGPGQETQYF